These 15 T cell receptor beta chains share one sample of origin, sequenced in a study of CD8+ T cells in alopecia areata. RNA, once extracted, was reverse transcribed into cDNA for use as the sequencing template. This table comes from immunoSEQ multiplex PCR, and its TCRdb copy is limited to in-frame clones, with some not included. Of more than 110,000 clones in the sample, around 50% were seen once. Material: CD4+ T cells sorted from blood, obtained at week 0. The receptors shown here come from a human donor with alopecia areata.

The rearrangement uses TRBV6-5 and TRBJ2-3, with D tentatively TRBD1 (5 bases). This CDR3 comprises 15 residues. Germline CDR1 is MNHEY and CDR2 is SVGAGI. V lost 6 bases, J lost 4 bases, and 17 bases lay in between. For the CDR3, the DNA is TGTGCCAGCAGCCGCGCGGACACCAGCGCAGATACGCAGTATTTT. This sequence encodes CASSRADTSADTQYF.

The chain joins TRBV27 to TRBJ1-6; D gene ambiguous. CDR1 MNHEY and CDR2 SMNVEV come from the germline V gene (reference sequence). The V end lost 5 bases, the J end lost 7 bases, and 6 bases lay between the germline ends. The CDR3 covers 12 residues. The CDR3 loop reads CASSRRNSPLHF. The CDR3 DNA reads TGTGCCAGCAGTCGCAGGAATTCACCCCTCCACTTT.

The J gene is TRBJ2-2, the V gene TRBV11-3; possible D gene TRBD2, 5 bases. Germline CDR1 and CDR2: SGHNT and YENEEA. The CDR3 is 13 amino acids. The V gene lost 2 bases and the J gene lost 8 bases, with 9 bases spanning the gap. In nucleotides, the CDR3 is TGTGCCAGCAGCTTACGGGGTTCGGGGGAGCTGTTTTTT. Translated, it gives CASSLRGSGELFF.

The V gene is TRBV30, the J gene TRBJ1-5; D call uncertain. CDR3 size: 13 residues. The germline V and J ends were trimmed by 1 base and 9 bases, with 13 bases remaining between them. Per the germline V gene, CDR1 is GTSNPN and CDR2 is SVGIG (reference sequence). CDR3 loop: CAWSGGPLRPQHF. The CDR3 DNA reads TGTGCCTGGAGTGGCGGCCCCCTTCGGCCCCAGCATTTT.

The J gene is TRBJ1-5, the V gene TRBV5-1; possible D gene TRBD1, 5 bases. The length of the CDR3 is 15 residues. The germline V gene has CDR1 SGHRS and CDR2 YFSETQ. V was shortened by 1 base and J by 7 bases, with 15 bases between the two germline ends. The DNA for the CDR3 is TGCGCCAGCAGCTTGACTTCAGGGTTTGGGCAGCCCCAGCATTTT. This translates into CASSLTSGFGQPQHF.

This clone has only a few counts. This sample also contains other DNA sequences that code for the same CDR3. The rearrangement links TRBV7-2 to TRBJ2-5; D is unresolved. Trimming pared 5 bases from V and 3 bases from J, leaving 10 bases between. Germline CDR1 SGHTA, CDR2 FQGNSA. This CDR3 is 13 amino acids long. Written as DNA, the CDR3 is TGTGCCAGCAGCCCATCCCGAGAAGAGACCCAGTACTTC. Translated: CASSPSREETQYF.

This clone was detected only a few times. The chain uses TRBV29-1 and TRBJ1-1, with a weak D call TRBD1 (6 bases). The CDR3 covers 14 residues. Trimming left V 5 bases short and J 0 bases short, with 13 bases between. Per germline, CDR1 SQVTM and CDR2 ANQGSEA. The CDR3 here is CSVTGTNLNTEAFF. The DNA of the CDR3 is TGCAGCGTTACCGGGACAAATTTGAACACTGAAGCTTTCTTT.

This clone was recorded a few times. The rearrangement joins TRBV5-4 to TRBJ2-3, with D perhaps TRBD2 (6 bases). The length of the CDR3 is 13 residues. V was clipped by 3 bases and J by 1 base, with 6 bases between them. From germline, CDR1 is SGHNT and CDR2 YYREEE (reference sequence). This CDR3 is CASSWGGTDTQYF. Here the CDR3 DNA reads TGTGCCAGCAGCTGGGGGGGCACAGATACGCAGTATTTT.

The chain has TRBV2 and TRBJ2-2; 10 bases match TRBD2. The germline V gene has CDR1 SNHLY and CDR2 FYNNEI. The CDR3 consists of 15 residues. V shed 6 bases, J shed 1 base, and the junction held 2 bases outside the gene matches. The CDR3 sequence: CASRIAGGNTGELFF. The DNA for the CDR3 is TGTGCCAGCAGGATAGCGGGGGGGAACACCGGGGAGCTGTTTTTT.

The chain employs TRBV7-2 and TRBJ2-7, with D tentatively TRBD1 (7 bases). Trimming removed 5 bases from V and 2 bases from J, with 13 bases in between. The CDR3 is 14 amino acids. Germline loops: CDR1 SGHTA, CDR2 FQGNSA. The CDR3 reads CASSSAGGPYEQYF. The CDR3 coding sequence is TGTGCCAGCAGCAGTGCAGGGGGGCCCTACGAGCAGTACTTC.

The chain links TRBV27 to TRBJ2-7, with 8 bases identical to TRBD1. V lost 3 bases to trimming and J lost 7 bases; unmatched junction nucleotides: 11. The germline CDR1 and CDR2 sequences are MNHEY and SMNVEV (reference sequence). The CDR3 covers 15 residues. The CDR3 region has the DNA TGTGCCAGCAGTTTTCGGACAGGGCCACGTTCAGAGCAGTACTTC. This gives the protein CASSFRTGPRSEQYF.

The sample holds a few counts of this clone. This sequence joins TRBV18 and TRBJ2-2, with D hard to call. From germline, CDR1 is KGHSH and CDR2 LQKENI. Trimming took off 1 base at V and 6 bases at J, with 9 bases between the two ends. CDR3 length: 14 residues. The CDR3 sequence: CASSPQGFAGELFF. CDR3 nucleotides: TGTGCCAGCTCACCACAGGGTTTCGCCGGGGAGCTGTTTTTT.

V usage is TRBV7-2 and J usage is TRBJ1-2; TRBD1 might be the D (5 bases). CDR3 length: 14 residues. The germline V gene encodes CDR1 SGHTA and CDR2 FQGNSA. Trimming took 4 bases from V and 5 from J, leaving 14 bases between them. The CDR3 sequence: CASSSTQDSYGYTF. The DNA of the CDR3 is TGTGCCAGCAGCTCGACGCAAGACAGTTATGGCTACACCTTC.

This clone was picked up one time. The chain employs TRBV29-1 and TRBJ2-5; 7 bases match TRBD1. The CDR3 runs 14 residues. Germline CDR1 SQVTM, CDR2 ANQGSEA. Trimming removed 5 bases from V and 2 bases from J; junction bases left unmatched: 8. This CDR3 is CSVLPLGQQETQYF. In DNA, the CDR3 is TGCAGCGTTCTACCCCTGGGACAGCAAGAGACCCAGTACTTC.

The chain has TRBV7-9 and TRBJ1-6, with 8 bases that match TRBD1. The junction had 13 bases not matched to a gene; V was cut back by 4 bases and J by 14 bases. This CDR3 spans 15 amino acids. The germline V gene encodes CDR1 SEHNR and CDR2 FQNEAQ (reference sequence). CDR3 sequence (DNA): TGTGCCAGCAGCTCGGGGACAGGCGGAATGCGGGCCCTCCACTTT. This codes for CASSSGTGGMRALHF.